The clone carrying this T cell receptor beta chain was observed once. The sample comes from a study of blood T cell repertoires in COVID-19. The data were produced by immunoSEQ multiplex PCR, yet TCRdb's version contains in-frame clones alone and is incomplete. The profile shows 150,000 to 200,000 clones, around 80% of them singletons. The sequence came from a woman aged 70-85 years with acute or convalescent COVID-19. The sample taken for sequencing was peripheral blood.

The CDR3 bases are TGTGCCAGCAGCTTGGCTGGGGGCGCGGGTGAAAAACTGTTTTTT. It is translated as CASSLAGGAGEKLFF. This chain links TRBV5-4 with TRBJ1-4; perhaps TRBD1 as D (6 bases). Trimming removed 0 bases at V and 7 bases at J, with 13 bases between. The germline CDR1 and CDR2 sequences are SGHNT and YYREEE (reference sequence). The CDR3 runs to 15 residues.